This T cell receptor (beta chain) was recorded in a study of sequential checkpoint blockade in melanoma. Losses at the gene ends were 3 bases for V and 5 bases for J; bases not matched to a gene: 5. The CDR3 covers 15 residues. In germline, CDR1 is MDHEN, CDR2 SYDVKM. The table came from immunoSEQ multiplex PCR; TCRdb's copy has only in-frame clones and leaves some out. The table has around 40,000 clones, 80% to 90% seen once; the top ten hold 10% to 15%. Treatment meaning: randomized to nivolumab then ipilimumab (arm A) or the reverse (arm B). The sequences come from CD8+ T cells sorted from blood (inferred from file names), collected from a patient given nivolumab and ipilimumab in sequence. The V and J genes are TRBV28 and TRBJ2-3; TRBD1 matches at 10 bases. The clonotype comes from a human donor with melanoma. As DNA, the CDR3 is TGTGCCAGCAGTTTGGGACAGGGGTTGGAAGATACGCAGTATTTT. Its translation: CASSLGQGLEDTQYF.